This T cell receptor (beta chain) was captured in a study of blood T cells in healthy people across ages. A note on this clonotype: Its specificity is not known.

Germline V gene data show CDR1 as MDHEN and CDR2 as SYDVKM. V shed 3 bases, J shed 4 bases, and the junction held 11 bases outside the gene matches. This CDR3 contains 16 residues. Study-level results: The fall in TCR beta diversity per million T cells was roughly linear with age.

Through a sample-barcoded 5' primer and a J-beta primer mix, a second PCR was run for roughly 6 to 11 cycles. TCRdb re-called the 5' RACE reads through MiXCR, storing one row per CDR3 protein. The sample lists 800,000 to 950,000 distinct CDR3 sequences; under 40% were seen once. This clonotype was sampled from a man between 18 and 29 years old in good health. V is TRBV28 and J is TRBJ1-2; 7 bases agree with TRBD1. The sequenced sample was blood. CDR3 sequence reads: CASSFESTGAIYGYTF. As DNA, the CDR3 is TGTGCCAGCAGTTTTGAGAGTACAGGGGCGATCTATGGCTACACCTTC.